The sequence of this T cell receptor (beta chain) was determined in a study of T cells in Graves' hyperthyroidism and ophthalmopathy. Study-level points and caveats: The model forecast ophthalmopathy, anticipating it by a median roughly 6.5 months before onset.

V was clipped by 8 bases and J by 4 bases; unmatched bases: 8. Germline lookup yields CDR1 MNHNS and CDR2 SASEGT. The CDR3 contains 13 residues. The table lists this clonotype with many counts. Its cognate antigen is unknown. Among the patients, aged 18 to 65, hyperthyroidism was newly diagnosed and had lasted under 2 months. The diagnoses drew upon clinical symptoms, serum thyroxine and TRAb, thyroid ultrasound and orbital computed tomography. Amplified TCR beta CDR3 regions came from RNA transcripts. During a first-round RT-PCR of the TCR CDR3, the HTBI primer set was used. One entry per CDR3 protein results from TCRdb running MiXCR on the multiplex PCR reads. The sample consists of roughly 720,000 distinct CDR3 sequences, roughly a sixth of them appearing once.

The sample comprised blood. This sequence joins TRBV6-1 and TRBJ2-7, with 7 nucleotides matching TRBD1. The receptor was isolated from a man aged 50 or older with Graves' hyperthyroidism. The CDR3, as DNA: TGTGCCAGCGCACGACAGGGTTCGTACGAGCAGTACTTC. Translating gives CASARQGSYEQYF.